This T cell receptor (beta chain) was captured by sequencing in a study of blood T cell repertoires in COVID-19. This clone was observed a handful of times. Repertoires were generated with immunoSEQ multiplex PCR, while TCRdb's copy carries only in-frame clones and drops some. In the table there are 300,000 or so clones, approximately 85% of which are singletons. V lost 1 base, J lost 2 bases, and 10 bases lay in between. From germline, CDR1 is LGHDT and CDR2 YNNKEL (reference sequence). CDR3 length: 15 residues. The source of this sequence is a woman between 50 and 59 years old with acute or convalescent COVID-19. This chain joins TRBV3-1 (or the pseudogene TRBV3-2) and TRBJ2-3, with D possibly being TRBD2 (6 bases). The sequenced sample consisted of peripheral blood. CDR3 nucleotide sequence: TGTGCCAGCAGCCAAGGTAGCGGCCCCACAGATACGCAGTATTTT. Translation gives CASSQGSGPTDTQYF.